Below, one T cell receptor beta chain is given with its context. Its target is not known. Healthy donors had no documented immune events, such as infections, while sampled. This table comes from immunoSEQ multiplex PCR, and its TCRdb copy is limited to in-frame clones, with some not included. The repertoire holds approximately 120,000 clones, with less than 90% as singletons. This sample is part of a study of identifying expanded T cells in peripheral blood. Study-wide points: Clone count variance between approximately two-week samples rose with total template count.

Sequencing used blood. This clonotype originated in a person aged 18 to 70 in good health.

DNA for the CDR3: TGTGCCAGCAGCGCGGACTCGAACACTGAAGCTTTCTTT. This codes for CASSADSNTEAFF. The genes are TRBV11-1 and TRBJ1-1; D remains ambiguous. The V and J ends lost 5 bases and 1 base respectively, with 8 bases between them. Germline CDR1 reads SGHAT; CDR2 reads FQDESV (reference sequence). The CDR3 loop spans 13 amino acids.